Below, 3 T cell receptor beta chains from the same sample are listed, as sequenced in a study of T-cell memory formation after mild COVID-19. TCRdb processed the 5' RACE reads anew with MiXCR; each CDR3 protein has one entry. The table records about 340,000 distinct CDR3 sequences, 20% to 25% of them present only once. The source material was PBMCs or a T cell subset sorted from them (not recorded which). These receptors came from an adult woman who had mild COVID-19 (a few samples of this study predate the infection). Cell type and time point are not known.

The V call is TRBV27, the J call TRBJ1-5; possibly TRBD1 for D (5 bases). The V end lost 2 bases, the J end lost 2 bases, and 13 bases lay between the germline ends. Germline assignment: CDR1 MNHEY and CDR2 SMNVEV (reference sequence). The CDR3 is made up of 16 amino acids. Here the CDR3 DNA reads TGTGCCAGCAGTTTAGGAGGGGCCATTGGCAATCAGCCCCAGCATTTT. Protein: CASSLGGAIGNQPQHF.

The V and J genes are TRBV6-5 and TRBJ2-7, with D possibly matching TRBD1 (5 bases). The length of the CDR3 is 14 residues. Germline V gene sequence: CDR1 MNHEY, CDR2 SVGAGI. V was trimmed by 3 bases and J by 5 bases, leaving 14 bases between them. The CDR3: CASSYGKGYHEQYF. The CDR3 region has the DNA TGTGCCAGCAGTTATGGTAAGGGGTACCACGAGCAGTACTTC.

V gene TRBV23-1 combines with J gene TRBJ2-1; no clear D. TRBV23-1 is placed among ORFs of uncertain function. The V end was cut by 3 bases, the J end by 4 bases, with 13 bases between. CDR3 length equals 15 residues. This CDR3 is CASSQRVVTYNEQFF. The CDR3 DNA reads TGCGCCAGCAGTCAGCGTGTCGTAACATACAATGAGCAGTTCTTC.